The rows below give T cell receptor beta chains drawn from one sample of a study of CD8+ T cells in alopecia areata. Sequencing was performed with immunoSEQ multiplex PCR; in TCRdb, only in-frame clones are kept and a portion is missing. Of some 110,000 clones listed, about two fifths are singletons. The specimen sequenced was CD4+ T cells sorted from blood. These receptors came from a human donor with alopecia areata. CDR3s include the opening cysteine and the closing phenylalanine or tryptophan. Each record gives: V gene, D gene, clone size, J gene, CDR3 DNA, CDR3 protein. A D gene is named only where the DNA matches it firmly. A clone size is listed for some rows: how often the clone was seen (once, few, many), or a class if it is expanded.

TRBV7-3	-	-	TRBJ2-6	TGTGCCAGCAGCTTATGGCACTCTGGGGCCAACGTCCTGACTTTC	CASSLWHSGANVLTF
TRBV29-1	-	-	TRBJ2-5	TGCAGCGCCGGGACCCTCGGAGAGACCCAGTACTTC	CSAGTLGETQYF
TRBV29-1	-	-	TRBJ2-6	TGCAGCGTCTCCCCCAGGCTCGGGGGGGCCAACGTCCTGACTTTC	CSVSPRLGGANVLTF
TRBV2	-	few	TRBJ2-5	TGTGCCAGCAGAAGACCTAGAGAGACCCAGTACTTC	CASRRPRETQYF
TRBV5-1	-	few	TRBJ2-6	TGCGCCAGCAGGCACCCAAGGACGGAGTTTAATACTGGGGCCAACGTCCTGACTTTC	CASRHPRTEFNTGANVLTF
TRBV7-2	-	-	TRBJ2-5	TGTGCCAGCAGCCTCGTTAAGACTCTCCAAGAGACCCAGTACTTC	CASSLVKTLQETQYF
TRBV2	TRBD1	few	TRBJ1-2	TGTGCCAGCAAACTCTCGAACAGGGGATATGGCTACACCTTC	CASKLSNRGYGYTF
TRBV28	-	-	TRBJ2-7	TGTGCCAGCAGTTTGGCGGGATACGAGCAGTACTTC	CASSLAGYEQYF
TRBV29-1	-	few	TRBJ2-1	TGCAGCGTCTTTAAGCGGGTGGCGGACAATGAGCAGTTCTTC	CSVFKRVADNEQFF
TRBV14	-	-	TRBJ1-2	TGTGCCAGCAGTGGTGGGGATGGCTACACCTTC	CASSGGDGYTF
TRBV9	-	few	TRBJ1-2	TGTGCCAGCAGCGTAGAAGGACACACCAACTATGGCTACACCTTC	CASSVEGHTNYGYTF
TRBV4-3	-	-	TRBJ2-2	TGCGCCAGCAGCCAAGGTGTTCCTCCTACGAACACCGGGGAGCTGTTTTTT	CASSQGVPPTNTGELFF
TRBV28	TRBD1	-	TRBJ2-4	TGTGCCAGCAGCGATACGGGACAGACCTTAAGGAACATTCAGTACTTC	CASSDTGQTLRNIQYF
TRBV25-1	TRBD1	once	TRBJ1-2	TGTGCCAGCAGTGAGGACAGGGCATATGGCTACACCTTC	CASSEDRAYGYTF
TRBV5-1	-	-	TRBJ2-7	TGCGCCAGCAGCCCGACAGGACCCTCCTACGAGCAGTACTTC	CASSPTGPSYEQYF
TRBV28	-	few	TRBJ2-7	TGTGCCAGCGGGTTTCGGGGAGAGAGCGAGCAGTACTTC	CASGFRGESEQYF
TRBV20-1	-	-	TRBJ1-1	TGCAGTGCTAGCCGGGGTCCTGAAGCTTTCTTT	CSASRGPEAFF
TRBV7-2	-	few	TRBJ1-6	TGTGCCAGCAGCTTAGCCGGCGGGGAGCAATCACCCCTCCACTTT	CASSLAGGEQSPLHF
TRBV30	-	-	TRBJ2-7	TGTGCCTGGAGATCAAAGGGGGGCAACTACGAGCAGTACTTC	CAWRSKGGNYEQYF
TRBV4-3	-	-	TRBJ2-6	TGCGCCAGCAGCCGAGGGGGTCCTGGGGCCAACGTCCTGACTTTC	CASSRGGPGANVLTF
TRBV29-1	-	few	TRBJ2-3	TGCAGCGTTGCGAAGGCGAGTGGTGCAGATACGCAGTATTTT	CSVAKASGADTQYF
TRBV7-2	TRBD1	once	TRBJ1-1	TGTGCCAGCAGCTCACAAGGGACAGCGAACACTGAAGCTTTCTTT	CASSSQGTANTEAFF
TRBV29-1	TRBD1	-	TRBJ2-7	TGCAGCTTCTGGGACAGGGGAGACGAGCAGTACTTC	CSFWDRGDEQYF
TRBV29-1	-	many	TRBJ2-1	TGCAGCGTATACACAGGGAACGAGCAGTTCTTC	CSVYTGNEQFF
TRBV12-5	-	-	TRBJ1-1	TGTGCTAGTGGTTCCCGCCCCATGGAAGCTTTCTTT	CASGSRPMEAFF
TRBV11-2	TRBD1	few	TRBJ2-5	TGTGCCAGCAGCTCCCATTTCGGACAGGGGGGAAAGACCCAGTACTTC	CASSSHFGQGGKTQYF
TRBV7-9	-	-	TRBJ1-1	TGTGCCAGCAGCCCGAGGGACCCCTACACTGAAGCTTTCTTT	CASSPRDPYTEAFF
TRBV29-1	-	few	TRBJ2-3	TGCAGCGCCGGCGGGACAACTAGGAGGGATACGCAGTATTTT	CSAGGTTRRDTQYF
TRBV11-2	-	-	TRBJ2-5	TGTGCCAGCAGCTTAGGTGGAACCCAGTACTTC	CASSLGGTQYF
TRBV10-3	TRBD1	few	TRBJ2-7	TGTGCCACCTTTGCAACCGACAGGGAAACCTACGAGCAGTACTTC	CATFATDRETYEQYF
TRBV20-1	-	-	TRBJ2-5	TGCAGGCCTGGAGTGAAAGAGACCCAGTACTTC	CRPGVKETQYF
TRBV29-1	-	-	TRBJ2-7	TGCAGCGTTGATATAAGTCACTCCTACGAGCAGTACTTC	CSVDISHSYEQYF
TRBV20-1	-	-	TRBJ1-1	TGCAGTGCCTTGGTGAACACTGAAGCTTTCTTT	CSALVNTEAFF
TRBV7-2	-	-	TRBJ2-5	TGTGCCAGCAGCTTTATTCAAGGGCGGGCGATACAAGAGACCCAGTACTTC	CASSFIQGRAIQETQYF
TRBV6-6	-	-	TRBJ2-3	TGTGCCAGCAGTTATAGGGCTCGGGATACGCAGTATTTT	CASSYRARDTQYF
TRBV29-1	-	-	TRBJ1-1	TGCAGCGTTCCGGAGGGGCGAGGCACTGAAGCTTTCTTT	CSVPEGRGTEAFF
TRBV28	-	-	TRBJ1-5	TGTGCCAGCACTTGGAGGCCCAATCAGCCCCAGCATTTT	CASTWRPNQPQHF
TRBV29-1	TRBD1	-	TRBJ2-2	TGCAGCGTTGAGCGACAGGGGAACACCGGGGAGCTGTTTTTT	CSVERQGNTGELFF
TRBV9	-	-	TRBJ1-2	TGTGCCAGCGGTAGTCGAAACCCTAACTATGGCTACACCTTC	CASGSRNPNYGYTF
TRBV30	TRBD1	-	TRBJ1-5	TGTGCCTGGAGTCTTATAGGACAGGCCAATCAGCCCCAGCATTTT	CAWSLIGQANQPQHF
TRBV29-1	-	few	TRBJ1-5	TGCAGCGTTGGAGGGGCGGGCAATCAGCCCCAGCATTTT	CSVGGAGNQPQHF
TRBV28	TRBD1	few	TRBJ2-7	TGTGCCAGCAGTACCGCCGGGACAGTCTACGAGCAGTACTTC	CASSTAGTVYEQYF
TRBV4-2	TRBD2	once	TRBJ2-6	TGTGCCAGCAGCCAAGATACTAGCGGAAGATATCTGGGGGCCAACGTCCTGACTTTC	CASSQDTSGRYLGANVLTF
TRBV7-8	TRBD1	-	TRBJ1-2	TGTGCCAGCAGCTTAGACGAACGGGACAGGGGTGGCTACACCTTC	CASSLDERDRGGYTF
TRBV4-2	-	-	TRBJ2-7	TGTGCCAGCAGCCCGATGGACTGGGGTCGGGAGCAGTACTTC	CASSPMDWGREQYF
TRBV6-5	-	-	TRBJ1-2	TGTGCCAGCAGTTACTCGCGAGGACAGCTCTATGGCTACACCTTC	CASSYSRGQLYGYTF
TRBV29-1	-	few	TRBJ2-6	TGCAGCGTCAGGGGCGAGACGGCTGGGGCCAACGTCCTGACTTTC	CSVRGETAGANVLTF
TRBV29-1	-	-	TRBJ2-7	TGCAGCGCTCGGAGGGGGGGGGCCACCTACGAGCAGTACTTC	CSARRGGATYEQYF
TRBV29-1	-	-	TRBJ1-2	TGCAGCGTTCCTCGGGGGGAGGTGAACTATGGCTACACCTTC	CSVPRGEVNYGYTF
TRBV18	-	once	TRBJ2-3	TGTGCCAGCTCACCCACCGAGGGACCTAGCACAGATACGCAGTATTTT	CASSPTEGPSTDTQYF
TRBV4-2	-	-	TRBJ1-3	TGTGCCAGCAGCCAAGAGGTAACGGCATCGAGGGGTGGAAACACCATATATTTT	CASSQEVTASRGGNTIYF
TRBV4-3	-	-	TRBJ2-1	TGCGCCAGCAGCCAAGATTTCAGTGAAAAGCAGTTCTTC	CASSQDFSEKQFF
TRBV29-1	-	once	TRBJ1-1	TGCAGCGTTGTCAGGTTCACTGAAGCTTTCTTT	CSVVRFTEAFF
TRBV7-2	TRBD2	few	TRBJ2-5	TGTGCCAGCAGCCTACGACTAGCGGTCCAAGAGACCCAGTACTTC	CASSLRLAVQETQYF